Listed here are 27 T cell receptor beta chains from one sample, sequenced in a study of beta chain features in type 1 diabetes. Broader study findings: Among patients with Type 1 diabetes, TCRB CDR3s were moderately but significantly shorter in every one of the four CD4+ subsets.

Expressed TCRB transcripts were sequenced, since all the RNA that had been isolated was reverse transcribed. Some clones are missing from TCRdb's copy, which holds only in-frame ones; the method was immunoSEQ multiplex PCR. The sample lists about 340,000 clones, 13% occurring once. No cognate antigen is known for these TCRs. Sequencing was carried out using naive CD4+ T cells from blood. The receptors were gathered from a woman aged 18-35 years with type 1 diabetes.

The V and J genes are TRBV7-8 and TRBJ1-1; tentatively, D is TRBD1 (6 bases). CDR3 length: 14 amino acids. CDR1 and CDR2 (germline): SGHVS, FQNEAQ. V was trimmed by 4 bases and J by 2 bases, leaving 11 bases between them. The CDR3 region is CASSSTGTNTEAFF. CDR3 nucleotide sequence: TGTGCCAGCAGCTCAACAGGGACAAACACTGAAGCTTTCTTT.

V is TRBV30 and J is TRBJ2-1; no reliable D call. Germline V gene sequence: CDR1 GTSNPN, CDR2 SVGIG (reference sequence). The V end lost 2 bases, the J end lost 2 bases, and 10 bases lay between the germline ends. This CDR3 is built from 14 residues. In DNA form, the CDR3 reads TGTGCCTGGAGTCCGCTAGTGACCTACAATGAGCAGTTCTTC. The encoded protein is CAWSPLVTYNEQFF. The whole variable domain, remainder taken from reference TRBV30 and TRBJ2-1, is SQTIHQWPATLVQPVGSPLSLECTVEGTSNPNLYWYRQAAGRGLQLLFYSVGIGQISSEVPQNLSASRPQDRQFILSSKKLLLSDSGFYLCAWSPLVTYNEQFFGPGTRLTVL.

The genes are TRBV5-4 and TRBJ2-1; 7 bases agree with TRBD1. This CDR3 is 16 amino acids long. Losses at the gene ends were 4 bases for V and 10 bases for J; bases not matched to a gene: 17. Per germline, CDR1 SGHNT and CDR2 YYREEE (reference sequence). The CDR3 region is CASSIEGATLGAEQFF. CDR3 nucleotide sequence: TGTGCCAGCAGCATTGAGGGGGCTACCTTGGGGGCGGAGCAGTTCTTC.

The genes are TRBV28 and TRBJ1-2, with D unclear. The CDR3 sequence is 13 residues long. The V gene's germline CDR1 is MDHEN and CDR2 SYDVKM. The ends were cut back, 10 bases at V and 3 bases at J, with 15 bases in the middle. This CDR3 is CATTLTGYYGYTF. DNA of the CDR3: TGTGCCACCACGCTGACCGGGTACTATGGCTACACCTTC.

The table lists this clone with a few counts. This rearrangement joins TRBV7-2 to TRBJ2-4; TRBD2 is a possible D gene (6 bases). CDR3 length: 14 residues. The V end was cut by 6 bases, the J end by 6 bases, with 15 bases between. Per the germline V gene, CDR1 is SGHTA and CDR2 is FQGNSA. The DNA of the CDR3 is TGTGCCAGCAGATCCGGGACTCCCGGAAACATTCAGTACTTC. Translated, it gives CASRSGTPGNIQYF.

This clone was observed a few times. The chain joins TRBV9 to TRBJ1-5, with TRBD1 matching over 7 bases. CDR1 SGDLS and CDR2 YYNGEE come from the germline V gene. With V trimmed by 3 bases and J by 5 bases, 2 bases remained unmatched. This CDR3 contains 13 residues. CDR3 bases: TGTGCCAGCAGCGCCAGGGGGGATCAGCCCCAGCATTTT. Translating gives CASSARGDQPQHF.

DNA of the CDR3: TGCGCCAGCAGCGCCCCGACAGGGGAACCCTACGAGCAGTACTTC. This codes for CASSAPTGEPYEQYF. The chain joins TRBV5-1 to TRBJ2-7; 8 bases line up with TRBD1. Per germline, CDR1 SGHRS and CDR2 YFSETQ. With V trimmed by 4 bases and J by 2 bases, 8 bases remained unmatched. This CDR3 is built from 15 residues.

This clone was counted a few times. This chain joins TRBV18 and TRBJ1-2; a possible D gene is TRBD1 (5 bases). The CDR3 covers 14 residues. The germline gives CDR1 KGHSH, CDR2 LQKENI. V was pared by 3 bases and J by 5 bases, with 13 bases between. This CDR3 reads CASSPAGRIYGYTF. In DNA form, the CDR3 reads TGTGCCAGCTCACCCGCGGGACGCATTTATGGCTACACCTTC.

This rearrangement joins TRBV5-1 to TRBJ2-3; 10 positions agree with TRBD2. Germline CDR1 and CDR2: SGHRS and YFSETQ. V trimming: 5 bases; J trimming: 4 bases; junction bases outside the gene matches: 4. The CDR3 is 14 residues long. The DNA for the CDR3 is TGCGCCAGCAGGCCTAGCGGGAGTGCAGATACGCAGTATTTT. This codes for CASRPSGSADTQYF.

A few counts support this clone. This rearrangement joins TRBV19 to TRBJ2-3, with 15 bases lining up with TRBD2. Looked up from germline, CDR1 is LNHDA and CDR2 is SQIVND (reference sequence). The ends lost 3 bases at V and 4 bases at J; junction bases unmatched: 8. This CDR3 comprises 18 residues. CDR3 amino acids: CASSILSGTSGRSDTQYF. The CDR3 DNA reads TGTGCCAGTAGTATCCTTTCAGGGACTAGCGGGAGGTCAGATACGCAGTATTTT.

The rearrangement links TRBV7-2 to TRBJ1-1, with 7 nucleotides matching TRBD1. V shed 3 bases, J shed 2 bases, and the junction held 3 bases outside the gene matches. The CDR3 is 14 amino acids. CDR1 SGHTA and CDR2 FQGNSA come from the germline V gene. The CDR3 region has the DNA TGTGCCAGCAGCTTCGACAGGGCTAACACTGAAGCTTTCTTT. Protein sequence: CASSFDRANTEAFF.

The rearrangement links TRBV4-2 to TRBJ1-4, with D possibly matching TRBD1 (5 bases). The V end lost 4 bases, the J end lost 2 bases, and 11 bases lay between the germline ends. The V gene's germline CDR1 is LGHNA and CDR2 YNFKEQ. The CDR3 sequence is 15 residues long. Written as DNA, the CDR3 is TGTGCCAGCAGCCCAGGGCGGCGGACTAATGAAAAACTGTTTTTT. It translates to CASSPGRRTNEKLFF.

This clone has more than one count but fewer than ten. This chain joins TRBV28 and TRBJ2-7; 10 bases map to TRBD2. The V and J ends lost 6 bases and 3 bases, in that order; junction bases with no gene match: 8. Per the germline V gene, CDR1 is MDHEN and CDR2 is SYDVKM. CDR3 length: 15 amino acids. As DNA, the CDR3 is TGTGCCAGCAGCCCCACTAGCGGGACCCTCTACGAGCAGTACTTC. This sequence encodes CASSPTSGTLYEQYF.

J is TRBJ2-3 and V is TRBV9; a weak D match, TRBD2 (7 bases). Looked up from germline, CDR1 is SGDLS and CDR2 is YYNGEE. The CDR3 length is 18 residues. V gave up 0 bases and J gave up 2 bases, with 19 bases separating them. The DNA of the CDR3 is TGTGCCAGCAGCGTAGCCCCCGGACAGCGGGGATTCACAGATACGCAGTATTTT. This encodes CASSVAPGQRGFTDTQYF.

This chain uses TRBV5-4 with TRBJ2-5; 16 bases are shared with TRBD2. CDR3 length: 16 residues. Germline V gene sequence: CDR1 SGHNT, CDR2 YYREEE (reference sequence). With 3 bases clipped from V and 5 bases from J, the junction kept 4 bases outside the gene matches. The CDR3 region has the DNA TGTGCCAGCAGCTCGGGACTAGCGGGAGGGGGGGAGACCCAGTACTTC. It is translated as CASSSGLAGGGETQYF.

The CDR3 here is CASSTQYNEQFF. The CDR3 DNA follows: TGTGCCAGCAGCACTCAATACAATGAGCAGTTCTTC. This rearrangement joins TRBV5-6 to TRBJ2-1; no definite D call. This CDR3 contains 12 residues. CDR1 SGHDT and CDR2 YYEEEE come from the germline V gene. V gave up 4 bases and J gave up 4 bases, with 6 bases separating them.

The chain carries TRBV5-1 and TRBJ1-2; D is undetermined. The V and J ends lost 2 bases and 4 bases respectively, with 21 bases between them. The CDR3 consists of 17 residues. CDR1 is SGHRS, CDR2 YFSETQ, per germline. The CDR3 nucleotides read TGCGCCAGCAGCTTCTTACCGGGAAAGTTTAGCCCCTATGGCTACACCTTC. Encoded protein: CASSFLPGKFSPYGYTF. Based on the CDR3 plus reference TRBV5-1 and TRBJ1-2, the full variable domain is KAGVTQTPRYLIKTRGQQVTLSCSPISGHRSVSWYQQTPGQGLQFLFEYFSETQRNKGNFPGRFSGRQFSNSRSEMNVSTLELGDSALYLCASSFLPGKFSPYGYTFGSGTRLTVV.

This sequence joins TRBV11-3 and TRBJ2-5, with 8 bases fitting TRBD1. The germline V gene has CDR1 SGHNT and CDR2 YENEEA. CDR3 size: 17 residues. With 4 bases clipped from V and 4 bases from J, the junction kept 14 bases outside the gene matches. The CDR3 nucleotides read TGTGCCAGCAGCTCCTCTTGGGCAGGGGGCTTGTCAGAGACCCAGTACTTC. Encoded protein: CASSSSWAGGLSETQYF.

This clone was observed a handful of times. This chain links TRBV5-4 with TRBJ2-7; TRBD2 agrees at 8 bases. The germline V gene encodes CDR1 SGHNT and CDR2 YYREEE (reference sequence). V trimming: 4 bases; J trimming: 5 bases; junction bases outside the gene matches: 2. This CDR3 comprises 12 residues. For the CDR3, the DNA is TGTGCCAGCAGCAGACTAGCGAACGAGCAGTACTTC. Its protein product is CASSRLANEQYF.

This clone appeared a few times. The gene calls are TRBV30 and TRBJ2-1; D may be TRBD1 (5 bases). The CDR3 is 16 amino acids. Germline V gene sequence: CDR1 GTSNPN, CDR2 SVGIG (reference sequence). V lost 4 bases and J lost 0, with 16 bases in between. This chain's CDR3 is CAWISGFVLSYNEQFF. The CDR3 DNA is TGTGCCTGGATATCAGGGTTTGTACTCTCCTACAATGAGCAGTTCTTC.

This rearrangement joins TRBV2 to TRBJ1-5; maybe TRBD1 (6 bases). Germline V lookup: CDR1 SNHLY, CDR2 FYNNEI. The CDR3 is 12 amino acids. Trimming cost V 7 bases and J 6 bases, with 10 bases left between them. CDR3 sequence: CASKRGGQPQHF. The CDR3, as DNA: TGTGCCAGCAAGCGAGGGGGTCAGCCCCAGCATTTT. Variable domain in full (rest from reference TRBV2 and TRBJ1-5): EPEVTQTPSHQVTQMGQEVILRCVPISNHLYFYWYRQILGQKVEFLVSFYNNEISEKSEIFDDQFSVERPDGSNFTLKIRSTKLEDSAMYFCASKRGGQPQHFGDGTRLSIL.

The CDR3 DNA follows: TGTGCCAGCAGCTTTCGAGGGGACTCAACTAATGAAAAACTGTTTTTT. Protein product: CASSFRGDSTNEKLFF. This chain uses TRBV7-2 with TRBJ1-4, with TRBD1 as a possible D gene (5 bases). Germline CDR1 reads SGHTA; CDR2 reads FQGNSA. This CDR3 spans 16 amino acids. V dropped 3 bases and J dropped 0 bases, with 11 bases sitting between them.

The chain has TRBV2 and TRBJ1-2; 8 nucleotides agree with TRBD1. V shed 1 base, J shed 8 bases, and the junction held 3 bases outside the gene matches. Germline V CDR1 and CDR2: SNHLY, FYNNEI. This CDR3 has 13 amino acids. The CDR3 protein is CASSEVDRVGYTF. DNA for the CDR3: TGTGCCAGCAGTGAAGTGGACAGGGTGGGCTACACCTTC.

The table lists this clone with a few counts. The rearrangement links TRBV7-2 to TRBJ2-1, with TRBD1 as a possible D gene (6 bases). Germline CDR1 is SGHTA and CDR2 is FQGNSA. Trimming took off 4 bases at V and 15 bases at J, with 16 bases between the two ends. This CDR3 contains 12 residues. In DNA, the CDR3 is TGTGCCAGCAGCTCGGGACAAACTAACAGGTTCTTC. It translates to CASSSGQTNRFF. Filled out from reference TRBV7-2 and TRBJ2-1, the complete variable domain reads GAGVSQSPSNKVTEKGKDVELRCDPISGHTALYWYRQSLGQGLEFLIYFQGNSAPDKSGLPSDRFSAERTGGSVSTLTIQRTQQEDSAVYLCASSSGQTNRFFGPGTRLTVL.

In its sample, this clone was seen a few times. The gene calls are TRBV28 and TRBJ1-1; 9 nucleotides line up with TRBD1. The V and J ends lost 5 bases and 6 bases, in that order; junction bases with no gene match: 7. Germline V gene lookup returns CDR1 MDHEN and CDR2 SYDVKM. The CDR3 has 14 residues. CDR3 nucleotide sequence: TGTGCCAGCAGTCTAGGGGGACAGGGATCTGAAGCTTTCTTT. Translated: CASSLGGQGSEAFF.

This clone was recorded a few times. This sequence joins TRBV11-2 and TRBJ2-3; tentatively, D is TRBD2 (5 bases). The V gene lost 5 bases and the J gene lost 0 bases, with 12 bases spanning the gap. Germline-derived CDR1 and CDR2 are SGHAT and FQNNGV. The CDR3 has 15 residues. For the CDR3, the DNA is TGTGCCAGCAGCCCTTTGAGGGAGAGCACAGATACGCAGTATTTT. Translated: CASSPLRESTDTQYF.

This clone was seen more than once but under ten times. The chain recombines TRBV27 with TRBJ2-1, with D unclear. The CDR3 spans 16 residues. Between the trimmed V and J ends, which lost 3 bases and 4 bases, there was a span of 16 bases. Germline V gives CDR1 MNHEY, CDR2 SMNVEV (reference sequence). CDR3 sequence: CASSFRGGSYYNEQFF. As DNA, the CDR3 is TGTGCCAGCAGTTTCCGTGGCGGATCCTATTACAATGAGCAGTTCTTC.